The subject of this entry is one TCR beta chain. Its cognate antigen has yet to be identified. This sample is part of a study of cytomegalovirus exposure and HLA in healthy donors (dated by TCRdb to about 2017). In terms of the full investigation: An earlier analysis of fewer than 750 of the donors reported 276 Gb of sequence data and 117 million unique TCR beta sequences obtained from about 170 million T cells. Roughly 300 gigabases of sequencing data and 70 million to 85 million unique TCR sequences were included in an early release covering around 650 HLA-typed donors. The genetic ancestry cluster associated with self-reported Caucasian donors included 81% of the 350 to 500 genotyped donors. The study aimed to test whether signatures of past pathogen exposure could be identified by cataloging public T cell receptors. The T cell repertoires of some 670 subjects were profiled by immunosequencing and related to cytomegalovirus serostatus. Along with the approximately 620-subject first cohort, a separate validation cohort of 120 different subjects was used. High-throughput TCR immunosequencing, statistical association of individual TCRs with disease status, and machine learning were combined to predict cytomegalovirus infection status. A later analysis re-analyzed previously published TCR beta repertoires from 500 to 700 donors and added high-resolution HLA genotyping to study TCR occurrence patterns. Rather than using new phenotypic data, the later analysis identified candidate immune exposures from TCR beta sequences and from how often those sequences occurred across donors. To decide whether each TCR beta V gene segment behaved as functional or pseudogenic, an earlier analysis of 587 of the donors relied on high-throughput TCR beta sequencing. Alongside the repertoire data, information on donor age, sex, ethnicity and CMV serostatus was compiled. Genome-wide SNP genotypes for about 65% of the 666 donors were used in a later genetic analysis, which treated that subset as a discovery cohort. All discovery cohort repertoires had been generated on a single sequencing platform. HLA typing covered class I and class II loci at four-digit resolution. Typing coverage differed by locus: A, B, C, DRB1 and DQB1 were typed in about 620-640 donors, DQA1 in roughly 510, DPA1 in over 600, and DPB1 in roughly 450. Because of strong linkage in the cohort, five DR-DQ haplotypes were treated as single units for association and clustering. Among 300 to 500 genotyped donors of the cohort, an average of approximately 240,000 unique TCR beta nucleotide sequences was sequenced per donor, of which 15% to 20% were non-productive.

Paper-wide results and their limitations: In the study, roughly 160 TCR beta chains were listed as associated with cytomegalovirus. The authors suggested that the approach could potentially be extended to other disease states and immunological phenotypes. In a later analysis, several top co-occurrence clusters were reported to appear linked to parvovirus B19, influenza, CMV and Epstein-Barr virus. Correlated functional status among segregating V segments might reflect linkage disequilibrium, but an unknown experimental factor could not be ruled out. In a later analysis, the rate of TCR association differed among HLA loci, with DRB1 alleles having the most associated TCRs and HLA-C alleles having the fewest. Because HLA typing was missing for some donors at each locus, association tests included only the typed subset. The presence/absence analyses assumed that sequencing depth was roughly uniform across donors, and that assumption may not be true. A further reported finding was that TCR beta sequences accurately predicted the HLA-A and HLA-B alleles for most subjects in the first cohort. Because counts were too low, approximately 15 rarely observed V segments, including chromosome 9 orphons, were excluded from the earlier analysis of under 650 of the donors. When HLA alleles, especially DR and DQ, strongly co-occurred, TCR associations were difficult to assign to individual alleles. Only TCR beta chains were sequenced in this cohort, and the absence of alpha or paired-chain data limited detectable features. A cluster of highly shared sequence variants was judged likely to represent a technical artifact of the sequencing pipeline. Compared with equally common non-associated chains, HLA-associated TCR beta chains in a later analysis were more clonally expanded and had lower generation probabilities. Specific HLA alleles were associated with 18,000 or so TCR beta sequences at a false discovery rate of 0.05 in a later analysis. Most CMV-associated TCR beta chains appeared to be HLA-restricted in a later analysis, and the HLA associations seemed to be driven largely by CMV exposure. In vitro tests confirmed that a few of the cytomegalovirus-associated TCR beta chains recognize cytomegalovirus antigens. For the cohort, immune exposure information was limited to CMV serostatus. While some public TCRs were present in many individuals, most TCR sequences turned up only very rarely across donors. A later genetic analysis reported fewer N-insertions in productive TCRs among donors in an Asian-associated ancestry cluster than the approximately 670-donor mean. V-gene and J-gene trimming of TCR beta chains was associated with a missense DCLRE1C variant in a later genetic analysis, and the association was replicated in an independent cohort. Because the 87-base-pair reads could not distinguish some IMGT-functional V segments, including TRBV6-2 and TRBV6-3, those segments were excluded. In both the original and validation cohorts, the classifier was reported to diagnose cytomegalovirus status with high specificity and sensitivity. In an earlier analysis of about 600 of the donors, most TCR beta V segments appeared in productive rearrangements about 87% or about 30% of the time, broadly matching IMGT annotations.

The CDR3 holds 12 amino acids from the cysteine to the phenylalanine. Only the CDR3 DNA stays, 36 bases, in frame from base 1. V is pared back by 0 bases and J by 8 bases, with 7 bases lying between the germline termini. The germline V gene provides CDR1 ENHRY and CDR2 SYGVKD. Library creation used the immunoSEQ multiplex PCR assay. A mixture of 60 forward primers for TCR Vbeta segments and 13 reverse primers for TCR Jbeta segments was used in the multiplex PCR. Amplification of the CDR3 region of rearranged TCR beta genes was performed with a multiplex PCR assay on genomic DNA. The Illumina HiSeq System was used to sequence the amplified TCR beta libraries as 87-base-pair reads. Per the source publication's procedure: Across the 700 or so repertoires, a later analysis counted approximately 75 million unique TCR beta chains, about 10 million of which were shared by at least two donors. Raw reads were error-corrected and collapsed into unique sequences with a nearest-neighbor algorithm that merged closely related sequences to remove PCR and sequencing errors. Alignment of CDR3 sequences to IMGT reference sequences was used to assign V, D and J gene segments. For a sequence to be retained, a match of at least six nucleotides was required to both a V gene segment and a J gene segment. A rearrangement counted as productive if the CDR3 had no stop codons and remained in frame with V and J, and every other rearrangement counted as non-productive. CDR3 was defined by IMGT convention, running from the second conserved V-encoded cysteine to the conserved J-encoded phenylalanine. Sequences without an unambiguous match to a single V gene segment were excluded from the earlier analysis of 587 of the donors. An earlier analysis of over 450 of the donors classified V segments as functional when productive rearrangements were above 56.7% and as segregating when the standard deviation between donors was above 5%. A statistical classification framework was built for diagnosing cytomegalovirus status from the catalog of TCR beta chain sequences. In a later analysis, TCR nucleotide sequences were compared against IMGT/GENE-DB human TR gene sequences so that V and J genes could be assigned. Using the TCRdist pipeline, a later analysis assigned CDR3 sequences along with most-parsimonious VDJ recombination scenarios. In a later analysis, every TCR beta chain was defined by the combination of its CDR3 amino acid sequence and its V-gene family, and reads without a unique V-gene family were dropped. To address suspected cross-contamination and a sequencing artifact, a later analysis removed a few hundred highly shared, low-generation-probability nucleotide sequences. In a later analysis, a clonal expansion index was calculated for each public chain from normalized within-repertoire ranks of inferred template counts. Generation probabilities in a later analysis came from a VDJ recombination model fitted to out-of-frame rearrangements, and those results were checked against IGoR. A later analysis scored TCR-TCR, TCR-HLA and TCR-CMV co-occurrence with hypergeometric tests, applying a repertoire-size bias correction to TCR pairs. A later analysis estimated false discovery rates by permuting HLA or CMV assignments 20 times. In a later analysis, co-occurring TCRs were grouped using DBSCAN, with TCRdist sequence similarity added in when clustering inside HLA-allele-positive subsets. Repertoires with fewer than 30,000 or more than 120,000 public chains were left out of co-occurrence clustering, as were five repertoires with anomalous nucleotide sharing. Here the immuneACCESS table is served through TCRdb, limited to in-frame sequences with V and J called. Missing clones are a known gap in these copies; in checked studies unresolved V genes cover under half, and the rest lacks a known reason. The V and J calls and clone size are taken from that table; D and trimming were inferred from the DNA. The sample table holds approximately 110,000 clones. The top ten hold around 2.2% of the sample.

In total, approximately 700 healthy bone marrow donors made up the cohort. At the time of sampling, all cohort members were nominally healthy, though unrecorded immune exposures were likely present. The donor was CMV seronegative and belonged to the group of roughly 330 seronegative cohort members. Each donor provided a peripheral blood sample, and peripheral blood mononuclear cells were used for TCR beta sequencing. Genomic DNA was extracted from the blood cell samples with the Qiagen DNeasy Blood Extraction Kit. The receptor was derived from a man aged 35-49 years in good health and CMV-seronegative. In this chain, TRBV10-3 is recombined with TRBJ1-2; there is no confident call for the D gene. Sequencing used PBMCs. The DNA reads TGTGCCATCAGTGAGTCGCCCCTAGGCTACACCTTC. Its amino acids are CAISESPLGYTF.